The 21 T cell receptor beta chains below all came from one sample that was sequenced in a study of shared clonotypes between healthy human individuals. CD45RO-negative, CCR7-positively selected cells formed the naive CD8 fraction, excluding terminally differentiated effector memory CD45RA+ cells. The data were produced by immunoSEQ multiplex PCR, yet TCRdb's version contains in-frame clones alone and is incomplete. This table has 550,000 to 600,000 clones, 95% to 98% appearing once. The source material was naive CD8+ T cells sorted from blood. The receptors come from a young man in good health.

The sample holds one count of this clone. The V gene is TRBV29-1, the J gene TRBJ2-2; no reliable D call. The V and J ends lost 0 bases and 2 bases respectively, with 10 bases between them. The germline V gene encodes CDR1 SQVTM and CDR2 ANQGSEA. The CDR3 is made up of 15 amino acids. Here the CDR3 reads CSVEEVASNTGELFF. CDR3 coding DNA: TGCAGCGTTGAAGAGGTAGCCTCCAACACCGGGGAGCTGTTTTTT.

The V call is TRBV2, the J call TRBJ2-2; TRBD2 matches at 8 bases. J was trimmed by 6 bases and V by 10 bases; bases with no gene match: 7. Per germline, CDR1 SNHLY and CDR2 FYNNEI. The CDR3 has 13 amino acids. DNA of the CDR3: TGTGCCACCCAGCGGGAGTTCGCCGGGGAGCTGTTTTTT. It yields the protein CATQREFAGELFF.

This chain connects TRBV12-5 to TRBJ1-2; 10 nucleotides align to TRBD1. This CDR3 contains 15 residues. V shed 3 bases and J 5 bases; nucleotides not matched to a gene: 6. Germline V gene sequence: CDR1 LGHNT, CDR2 FRNRAP. The CDR3 DNA reads TGTGCTAGTGGTTTATTAGGGACAGGGGTTTATGGCTACACCTTC. It is translated as CASGLLGTGVYGYTF.

The chain recombines TRBV19 with TRBJ1-2; 7 positions agree with TRBD1. Germline CDR1 is LNHDA and CDR2 is SQIVND (reference sequence). V shed 4 bases and J 5 bases; nucleotides not matched to a gene: 10. CDR3 size: 15 residues. Written as DNA, the CDR3 is TGTGCCAGTAGTACGCCCCGGGACAGAAGATATGGCTACACCTTC. This sequence encodes CASSTPRDRRYGYTF.

The chain employs TRBV5-6 and TRBJ2-1, with unresolved D. Germline V gene sequence: CDR1 SGHDT, CDR2 YYEEEE. The V gene lost 0 bases and the J gene lost 4 bases, with 14 bases spanning the gap. This CDR3 is built from 16 residues. The CDR3 DNA reads as TGTGCCAGCAGCTTGGAAAGGATAGGGTGGTACAATGAGCAGTTCTTC. It yields the protein CASSLERIGWYNEQFF.

This chain connects TRBV27 to TRBJ2-7, with TRBD2 matching 16 bases. V lost 2 bases and J lost 4; bases outside the gene matches: 8. In germline, CDR1 is MNHEY, CDR2 SMNVEV (reference sequence). This CDR3 region has 18 residues. The CDR3 region is CASSLKGLAGGAFYEQYF. The CDR3 DNA reads TGTGCCAGCAGTTTAAAGGGACTAGCGGGAGGGGCCTTTTACGAGCAGTACTTC.

This chain links TRBV11-2 with TRBJ2-3; no clear D gene. The CDR3 is 16 amino acids. Trimming shortened V by 5 bases and J by 6 bases, and 21 bases separated the two germline ends. From germline, CDR1 is SGHAT and CDR2 FQNNGV. For the CDR3, the DNA is TGTGCCAGCAGCCCTGCGTTAGGGTCACTCTGGGATACGCAGTATTTT. Translating it yields CASSPALGSLWDTQYF.

V and J are TRBV27 and TRBJ2-7; maybe TRBD1 (5 bases). CDR1 and CDR2 (germline): MNHEY, SMNVEV (reference sequence). This CDR3 is built from 16 residues. Trimming took off 2 bases at V and 1 base at J, with 15 bases between the two ends. In DNA, the CDR3 is TGTGCCAGCAGTTTACATTCAGGGTATACTTCCTACGAGCAGTACTTC. Translating gives CASSLHSGYTSYEQYF.

V gene TRBV10-3 combines with J gene TRBJ2-7, with D perhaps TRBD2 (5 bases). This CDR3 comprises 11 residues. V was pared by 6 bases and J by 2 bases, with 5 bases between. Looked up from germline, CDR1 is ENHRY and CDR2 is SYGVKD. In nucleotides, the CDR3 is TGTGCCATCAGGGAGGCCTACGAGCAGTACTTC. This sequence encodes CAIREAYEQYF.

This chain joins TRBV6-6 and TRBJ1-5; D remains ambiguous. V gave up 7 bases and J gave up 4 bases, with 17 bases separating them. The CDR3 loop spans 15 amino acids. Germline V gene data show CDR1 as MNHNY and CDR2 as SVGAGI (reference sequence). CDR3 region: CASKDGRSQNQPQHF. The CDR3 DNA reads as TGTGCCAGCAAGGATGGCCGTAGCCAAAATCAGCCCCAGCATTTT.

This rearrangement joins TRBV5-5 to TRBJ2-7; D is uncertain. The CDR3 sequence is 13 residues long. Germline CDR1 is SGHKS and CDR2 is YYEKEE (reference sequence). V lost 0 bases to trimming and J lost 5 bases, with 9 bases between them. The CDR3 nucleotides read TGTGCCAGCAGCTTGGGGCAGTACCACGAGCAGTACTTC. Amino acid sequence: CASSLGQYHEQYF.

This chain joins TRBV11-3 and TRBJ2-2; 15 nucleotides agree with TRBD2. This CDR3 comprises 19 residues. Germline CDR1 SGHNT, CDR2 YENEEA. The ends lost 4 bases at V and 6 bases at J; junction bases unmatched: 12. CDR3 coding DNA: TGTGCCAGCAGCTCGCATTCCGGGACTAGCGGGAGGTTCCCCGGGGAGCTGTTTTTT. Protein sequence: CASSSHSGTSGRFPGELFF. The full variable domain, with the rest looked up from reference TRBV11-3 and TRBJ2-2, is EAGVVQSPRYKIIEKKQPVAFWCNPISGHNTLYWYLQNLGQGPELLIRYENEEAVDDSQLPKDRFSAERLKGVDSTLKIQPAELGDSAVYLCASSSHSGTSGRFPGELFFGEGSRLTVL.

This CDR3 reads CSVTGGNPEAFF. CDR3 DNA: TGCAGCGTGACAGGGGGAAACCCTGAAGCTTTCTTT. The gene calls are TRBV29-1 and TRBJ1-1; 9 nucleotides align to TRBD1. Germline values: CDR1 SQVTM, CDR2 ANQGSEA. J lost 6 bases, V lost 6 bases, and 5 bases had no gene match. This CDR3 spans 12 amino acids.

The rearrangement uses TRBV7-9 and TRBJ1-1; D is ambiguous. The length of the CDR3 is 12 residues. Germline values: CDR1 SEHNR, CDR2 FQNEAQ (reference sequence). V lost 3 bases and J 8 bases, leaving 10 bases between the germline ends. CDR3 protein: CASSFKLIEAFF. CDR3 nucleotides: TGTGCCAGCAGCTTTAAACTGATCGAAGCTTTCTTT.

The chain couples TRBV27 to TRBJ2-7, with 11 positions matching TRBD2. Unmatched junction bases numbered 6, after V lost 5 bases and J lost 3 bases. Germline values: CDR1 MNHEY, CDR2 SMNVEV (reference sequence). The CDR3 extends over 15 amino acids. The DNA for the CDR3 is TGTGCCAGCAGTCCGGGACTAGCGGCTTACTACGAGCAGTACTTC. Its translation: CASSPGLAAYYEQYF.

CDR3 DNA sequence: TGCGCCAGCAGCTCCAGACAGGGGGACCATGAGGATACGCAGTATTTT. This translates into CASSSRQGDHEDTQYF. The rearrangement joins TRBV5-1 to TRBJ2-3; 9 bases map to TRBD1. The V gene end was trimmed by 3 bases and the J gene end by 6 bases; junction bases not matched to a gene: 11. This CDR3 has 16 residues. Germline-derived CDR1 and CDR2 are SGHRS and YFSETQ.

The chain carries TRBV7-6 and TRBJ2-7; perhaps TRBD1 as D (6 bases). The CDR3 consists of 14 residues. CDR1 and CDR2 (germline): SGHVS, FNYEAQ. V was pared by 0 bases and J by 4 bases, with 10 bases between. CDR3: CASSLAEDSYEQYF. The CDR3 DNA follows: TGTGCCAGCAGCTTAGCGGAGGACAGTTACGAGCAGTACTTC.

The rearrangement uses TRBV4-1 and TRBJ2-7; 9 nucleotides line up with TRBD2. The CDR3 runs 16 residues. The V and J ends lost 4 bases and 7 bases, in that order; junction bases with no gene match: 14. Germline V CDR1 and CDR2: MGHRA, YSYEKL. The CDR3 here is CASSRRTSEALWEQYF. The CDR3 DNA is TGCGCCAGCAGCCGTCGGACTAGCGAAGCCTTGTGGGAGCAGTACTTC.

The J gene is TRBJ2-7, the V gene TRBV27, with 9 positions matching TRBD2. The CDR3 totals 14 residues. V shed 5 bases and J 2 bases; nucleotides not matched to a gene: 4. CDR1 and CDR2 from the germline V gene are MNHEY and SMNVEV (reference sequence). The CDR3 sequence: CASSAAGGAYEQYF. The DNA for the CDR3 is TGTGCCAGCAGTGCGGCGGGGGGGGCCTACGAGCAGTACTTC.

The chain joins TRBV19 to TRBJ1-5; D not certain. Looked up from germline, CDR1 is LNHDA and CDR2 is SQIVND (reference sequence). This CDR3 has 15 amino acids. The germline V and J ends were trimmed by 6 bases and 2 bases, with 14 bases remaining between them. This CDR3 reads CASSPGQSGNQPQHF. The CDR3 DNA is TGTGCCAGTAGCCCGGGCCAGAGTGGCAATCAGCCCCAGCATTTT.

The J gene is TRBJ2-3, the V gene TRBV14, with 9 bases fitting TRBD2. The CDR3 sequence is 16 residues long. The V segment lost 3 bases and the J segment 1 base; nucleotides outside the gene matches: 5. Germline-derived CDR1 and CDR2 are SGHDN and FVKESK. CDR3 bases: TGTGCCAGCAGCCAGTGGCGGGAGGGCGGCACAGATACGCAGTATTTT. Its translation: CASSQWREGGTDTQYF. Looking up the rest from reference TRBV14 and TRBJ2-3 gives the full variable domain: EAGVTQFPSHSVIEKGQTVTLRCDPISGHDNLYWYRRVMGKEIKFLLHFVKESKQDESGMPNNRFLAERTGGTYSTLKVQPAELEDSGVYFCASSQWREGGTDTQYFGPGTRLTVL.